A selection of T cell receptor beta chains follows, all from one sample in a study of T-cell memory formation after mild COVID-19. Using its own MiXCR run on the 5' RACE reads, TCRdb lists one record per CDR3 protein. In the table there are just under 550,000 distinct CDR3 sequences, roughly 21% of which are singletons. Sequences were obtained from PBMCs or a T cell subset sorted from them (not recorded which). The receptors were sampled from an adult woman who had mild COVID-19 (a few samples of this study predate the infection). Cell type and time point are not known. Each CDR3 is given with its conserved first and last residue. The order of the fields is V gene, J gene, clone size, D gene, CDR3 DNA, CDR3 protein. A D gene is named only where the DNA matches it firmly. Not every row has a clone size; where given, it reads once, few, many or a size class.

V gene: TRBV14
J gene: TRBJ1-1
clone size: few
D gene: TRBD1
CDR3 DNA: TGTGCCAGCAGCCAACAGGGGGCCCTTTTGTGGGGGGACACTGAAGCTTTCTTT
CDR3 protein: CASSQQGALLWGDTEAFF

V gene: TRBV7-9
J gene: TRBJ2-7
clone size: NA
D gene: NA
CDR3 DNA: TGTGCCAGCAGCCCCCCCCGGGTGACCAGCTACGAGCAGTACTTC
CDR3 protein: CASSPPRVTSYEQYF

V gene: TRBV6-2/TRBV6-3
J gene: TRBJ2-1
clone size: NA
D gene: NA
CDR3 DNA: TGTGCCAGCAGTTACGGGAGTTCCTACAATGAGCAGTTCTTC
CDR3 protein: CASSYGSSYNEQFF

V gene: TRBV5-4
J gene: TRBJ2-1
clone size: few
D gene: NA
CDR3 DNA: TGTGCCAGCAGCCGTGGATCTAGCGCCTCCTACAATGAGCAGTTCTTC
CDR3 protein: CASSRGSSASYNEQFF

V gene: TRBV12-3/TRBV12-4
J gene: TRBJ2-3
clone size: NA
D gene: NA
CDR3 DNA: TGTGCCAGCAGGACCGGCTTTAGCACAGATACGCAGTATTTT
CDR3 protein: CASRTGFSTDTQYF

V gene: TRBV7-9
J gene: TRBJ2-3
clone size: NA
D gene: NA
CDR3 DNA: TGTGCCAGCAGCTTAGGGCTTAGATCGGGTAGAACCACAGATACGCAGTATTTT
CDR3 protein: CASSLGLRSGRTTDTQYF

V gene: TRBV15
J gene: TRBJ2-2
clone size: NA
D gene: NA
CDR3 DNA: TGTGCCACCAGCAGAGGATTTGGCCGGACCGGGGAGCTGTTTTTT
CDR3 protein: CATSRGFGRTGELFF

V gene: TRBV3-1
J gene: TRBJ2-1
clone size: few
D gene: NA
CDR3 DNA: TGTGCCACGGGAACTAGGACGGGGAATGAGCAGTTCTTC
CDR3 protein: CATGTRTGNEQFF

V gene: TRBV27
J gene: TRBJ2-1
clone size: few
D gene: NA
CDR3 DNA: TGTGCCAGCAGGGGGGGCTTCTACAATGAGCAGTTCTTC
CDR3 protein: CASRGGFYNEQFF

V gene: TRBV24-1
J gene: TRBJ2-2
clone size: NA
D gene: TRBD2
CDR3 DNA: TGTGCCACCAGTGATCCCCCGGGACTATCGGGAGCCGGGGAGCTGTTTTTT
CDR3 protein: CATSDPPGLSGAGELFF

V gene: TRBV20-1
J gene: TRBJ2-1
clone size: NA
D gene: NA
CDR3 DNA: TGCAGTGCCGAGCGAGGTTATGAGCAGTTCTTC
CDR3 protein: CSAERGYEQFF

V gene: TRBV7-6
J gene: TRBJ2-5
clone size: few
D gene: NA
CDR3 DNA: TGTGCCAGCAGCTTAAATATGCGGCTGGAAGAGACCCAGTACTTC
CDR3 protein: CASSLNMRLEETQYF

V gene: TRBV4-1
J gene: TRBJ2-7
clone size: NA
D gene: TRBD1
CDR3 DNA: TGCGCCAGCAGCCAAGAGGGGACAGGGGGGAACTACGAGCAGTACTTC
CDR3 protein: CASSQEGTGGNYEQYF

V gene: TRBV12-3/TRBV12-4
J gene: TRBJ1-1
clone size: few
D gene: TRBD1
CDR3 DNA: TGTGCCAGCAGCCGCCCGGGACAGGGCTCCCGAGCTTTCTTT
CDR3 protein: CASSRPGQGSRAFF

V gene: TRBV12-3/TRBV12-4
J gene: TRBJ2-1
clone size: few
D gene: NA
CDR3 DNA: TGTGCCAGCAGTCGCACCTCAGGGTCGCAGTTCTTC
CDR3 protein: CASSRTSGSQFF

V gene: TRBV5-1
J gene: TRBJ2-7
clone size: NA
D gene: TRBD1
CDR3 DNA: TGCGCCAGCAGCTTGGACAGGGGCGACTACGAGCAGTACTTC
CDR3 protein: CASSLDRGDYEQYF

V gene: TRBV12-3/TRBV12-4
J gene: TRBJ2-7
clone size: NA
D gene: TRBD2
CDR3 DNA: TGTGCCAGCAGTGCCGTCGAGCGGGGGTACGAGCAGTACTTC
CDR3 protein: CASSAVERGYEQYF

V gene: TRBV4-3
J gene: TRBJ2-1
clone size: NA
D gene: TRBD2
CDR3 DNA: TGCGCCAGCAGCCGCGAGACTAGCGGGAGCGGGGGTGAGCAGTTCTTC
CDR3 protein: CASSRETSGSGGEQFF